This entry describes one T cell receptor beta chain. The antigen it recognizes is unknown. Base qualities are not recorded, but no much larger clone differs from it by a single base. The sample is drawn from a study of blood T cells in healthy people across ages (dated by TCRdb to between 2014 and 2016). Some background on the complete study: Template switching captured roughly one uniquely barcoded TCR beta cDNA molecule per two T cells in model experiments. The study measured age-related changes in TCR beta repertoire diversity using deep sequencing normalized with unique cDNA molecular identifiers. The donors were divided into four age groups: young (average around 16 years), middle-aged (under 40), aged (roughly 66) and long-lived (about 80). Donors of different ages were randomly distributed across sequencing lanes to avoid experimental bias. The study analyzed two additional independent replicas of 1 million unique cDNA reads from the same blood draw for two donors, one aged 18 to 30 and one aged 80 or older. Results and caveats for the whole study, not just this receptor: Estimates of total diversity from one million sequenced T cells were regarded as lower bounds and underestimates. Compared with the aged group, more naive CD4+ T cells, fewer expanded clones and increased TCR diversity were shown by the long-lived group, suggesting age selection. A strong correlation was found between observed TCR beta diversity and the percentage of naive T cells measured by flow cytometry. Observed TCR beta diversity per million T cells fell roughly linearly with age, and a significant reduction was already apparent by age about 38. Since profiling was done on bulk unsorted PBMCs, naive and antigen-experienced compartments could not be conclusively compared. Because the CMV infection status of the donors was unknown, age-related changes in expanded clonotypes may potentially have been confounded.

To prepare the library, 5' RACE was applied. The instrument given in TCRdb is Illumina HiSeq 2500. A second roughly 6 to 11 cycle PCR used a sample-barcoded 5' primer and a J-beta primer mix. Each TCR beta cDNA molecule received a unique molecular identifier from a template-switch 5' adaptor carrying 12 random nucleotides. At least 3 million CDR3-containing paired-end reads were obtained from each sample. First-strand cDNA was synthesized from all RNA with the Mint cDNA synthesis kit, primed by a TRBC-specific oligonucleotide. Following uracil-DNA glycosylase treatment, a first 18-cycle PCR with universal primers M1SS and BC2_uni_R was performed on all cDNA. Under the source paper's analysis protocol: Normalization of each sample was performed by random selection of 1 million high-quality reads, each carrying a distinct molecular identifier. Reads sharing molecular identifiers were discarded rather than binned into consensus sequences. MiTCR, run with a Q25 quality threshold and the strictest error-elimination algorithm, handled CDR3 identification, clonotype clustering and error correction. A nonparametric unseen species model using Euler transformation provided a lower-bound estimate of total TCR beta diversity. TCRdb reanalyzed the raw reads on its own, using fastp at Q25 for trimming and MiXCR for clone calling, and kept in-frame beta chains. All rows with the same CDR3 protein become a single entry with the most common DNA and genes. The V and J calls shown here were made by TCRdb, not taken from the authors' results. A total of hundreds of thousands of distinct CDR3 sequences appear in this sample, around two thirds of them only once. Approximately 30% of the sample rests with the top ten.

The approximately 39 donors, aged roughly 6 to 95 years, were systemically healthy Caucasian individuals from Russia. Each donor gave ten milliliters of peripheral blood, collected into EDTA-treated Vacutainer tubes. PBMCs were isolated by Ficoll-Paque density-gradient centrifugation, with at least 7 million obtained per sample. Trizol reagent was used to extract total RNA from PBMCs, with at least 5.5 micrograms per sample. For every donor, an aliquot of PBMCs went through flow cytometry to measure the percentages of naive CD45RAhigh/CD27high T cells. Deletion took 1 base off V and 5 bases off J, with a span of 11 bases between the germline ends. Spanning cysteine to phenylalanine, the CDR3 consists of 14 amino acids. The CDR3 DNA has 42 bases and is translated from base 1. The germline V gene sets CDR1 to LGHNA and CDR2 to YSLEER.

The rearranged chain carries TRBV4-3 and TRBJ2-5, with the D gene not clear enough to name. The sample taken for sequencing was blood. The clonotype originates from a man under 40 in good health. Here the CDR3 is given as CASSQGPPVETQYF. The nucleotides read TGCGCCAGCAGCCAAGGGCCCCCCGTGGAGACCCAGTACTTC.